This paragraph reports one T cell receptor (beta chain). The antigen remains unidentified. The source of the sample is a study of shared clonotypes between healthy human individuals. Background on the study: The people who gave samples were a couple of women and a few men aged 18 to 49. The study, taken as a whole, reports: What limited the represented genetic and exposure-history diversity was the small number of donors. Memory subsets had estimated richness that was generally smaller than that of naive subsets. Sequencing depth was a factor that was expected to affect clonotype sharing among donors.

Repertoires were generated with immunoSEQ multiplex PCR, while TCRdb's copy carries only in-frame clones and drops some. The sample lists hundreds of thousands of clones; around 93% were seen once. CD45RO-negative cells were positively selected for CCR7, leaving out terminally differentiated effector memory CD45RA+ cells. This receptor was identified in a man aged 25 to 40 in good health. The sequencing sample was made of naive CD8+ T cells sorted from blood.

The CDR3 spells CSVEVRVTLYNEQFF. The CDR3 region has the DNA TGCAGCGTTGAAGTGCGGGTGACCCTATACAATGAGCAGTTCTTC. This chain links TRBV29-1 with TRBJ2-1; possibly TRBD2 for D (5 bases). Per germline, CDR1 SQVTM and CDR2 ANQGSEA. With 1 base removed from V and 4 bases from J, the gap between germline ends came to 14 bases. The CDR3 has 15 residues.